This T cell receptor (beta chain) comes out of a study of T cell responses to AZD1222 COVID-19 vaccine. General study findings and limits: Nearly half of spike-specific TCRs reportedly go after variant regions that carry no mutations. AZD1222 recipients seropositive at baseline numbered only five to seven. The study found Spike-specific TCR breadth and depth rose after two AZD1222 doses.

Germline V gives CDR1 LGHNA, CDR2 YSLEER. This CDR3 comprises 16 residues. Trimming left V 1 base short and J 0 bases short, with 10 bases between. With regard to this clone: Antigen: not known.

The data were produced by immunoSEQ multiplex PCR, yet TCRdb's version contains in-frame clones alone and is incomplete. The sample consists of approximately 180,000 clones, 88% of them appearing once. The chain uses TRBV4-3 and TRBJ1-3; the D is unclear. This clonotype was sampled from an adult in good health. The specimen was peripheral blood, collected on day 0 of AZD1222 vaccination. Here the CDR3 reads CASSQVGYPSGNTIYF. The CDR3 region has the DNA TGCGCCAGCAGCCAAGTGGGATACCCCTCTGGAAACACCATATATTTT.